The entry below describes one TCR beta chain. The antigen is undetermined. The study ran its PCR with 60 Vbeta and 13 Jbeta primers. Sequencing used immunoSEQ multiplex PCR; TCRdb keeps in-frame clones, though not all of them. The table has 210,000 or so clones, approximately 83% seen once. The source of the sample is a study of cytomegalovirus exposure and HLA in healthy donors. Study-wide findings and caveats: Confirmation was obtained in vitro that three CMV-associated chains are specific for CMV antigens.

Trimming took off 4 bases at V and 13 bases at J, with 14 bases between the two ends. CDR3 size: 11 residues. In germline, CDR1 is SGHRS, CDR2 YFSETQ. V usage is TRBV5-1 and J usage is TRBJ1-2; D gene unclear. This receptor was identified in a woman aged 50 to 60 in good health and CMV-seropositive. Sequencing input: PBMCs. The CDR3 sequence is CASSDSSDSTF. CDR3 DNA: TGCGCCAGCAGCGACTCCAGTGACTCCACCTTC.